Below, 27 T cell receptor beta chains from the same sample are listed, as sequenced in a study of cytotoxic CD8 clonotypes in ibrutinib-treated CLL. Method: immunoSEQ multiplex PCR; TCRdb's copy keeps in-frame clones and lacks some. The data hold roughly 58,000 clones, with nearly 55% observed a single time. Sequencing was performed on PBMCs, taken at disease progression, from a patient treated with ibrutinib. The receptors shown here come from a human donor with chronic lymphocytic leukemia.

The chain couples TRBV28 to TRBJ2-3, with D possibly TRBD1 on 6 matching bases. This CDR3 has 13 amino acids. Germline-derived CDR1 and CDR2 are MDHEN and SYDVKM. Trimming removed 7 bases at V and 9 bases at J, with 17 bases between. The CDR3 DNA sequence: TGTGCCAGCATCTTGCCGGGGCAGGGGACGCAGTATTTT. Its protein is CASILPGQGTQYF.

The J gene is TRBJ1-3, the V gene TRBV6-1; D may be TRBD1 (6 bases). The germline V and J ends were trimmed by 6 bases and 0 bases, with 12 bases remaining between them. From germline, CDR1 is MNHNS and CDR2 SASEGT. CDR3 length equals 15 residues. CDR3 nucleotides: TGTGCCAGCAGGTTGGACAGCAGCTCTGGAAACACCATATATTTT. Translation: CASRLDSSSGNTIYF.

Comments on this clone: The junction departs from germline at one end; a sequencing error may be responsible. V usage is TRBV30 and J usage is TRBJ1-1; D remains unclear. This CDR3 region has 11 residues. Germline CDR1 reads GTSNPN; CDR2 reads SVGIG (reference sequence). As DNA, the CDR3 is TGTGCCCGGAGTGAGAACACTGAAGCTTTCTTT. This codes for CARSENTEAFF.

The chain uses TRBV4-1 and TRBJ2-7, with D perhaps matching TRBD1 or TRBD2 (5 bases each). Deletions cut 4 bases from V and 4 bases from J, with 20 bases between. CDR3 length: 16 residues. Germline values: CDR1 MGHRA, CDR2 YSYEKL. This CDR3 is CASSLQDQGRGYEQYF. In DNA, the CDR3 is TGCGCCAGCAGCCTCCAGGATCAGGGTCGGGGATACGAGCAGTACTTC.

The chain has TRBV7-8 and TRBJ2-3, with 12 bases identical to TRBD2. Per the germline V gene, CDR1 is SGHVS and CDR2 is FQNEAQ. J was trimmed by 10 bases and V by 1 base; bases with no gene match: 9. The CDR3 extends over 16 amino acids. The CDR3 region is CASSLVYLAGGRAQYF. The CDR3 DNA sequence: TGTGCCAGCAGCTTAGTCTACCTAGCGGGAGGGAGGGCGCAGTATTTT.

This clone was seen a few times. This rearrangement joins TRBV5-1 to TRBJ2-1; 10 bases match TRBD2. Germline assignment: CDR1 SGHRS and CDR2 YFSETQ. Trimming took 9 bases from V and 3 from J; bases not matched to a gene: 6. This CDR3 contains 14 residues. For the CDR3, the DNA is TGCGCCATCGAGCGGGAGGGCCGCTACAATGAGCAGTTCTTC. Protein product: CAIEREGRYNEQFF.

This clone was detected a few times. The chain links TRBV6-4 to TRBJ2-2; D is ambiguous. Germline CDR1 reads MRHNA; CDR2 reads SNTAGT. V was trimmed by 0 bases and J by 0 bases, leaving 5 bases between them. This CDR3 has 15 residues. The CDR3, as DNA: TGTGCCAGCAGTGACTCGTGGCCGAACACCGGGGAGCTGTTTTTT. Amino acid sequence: CASSDSWPNTGELFF.

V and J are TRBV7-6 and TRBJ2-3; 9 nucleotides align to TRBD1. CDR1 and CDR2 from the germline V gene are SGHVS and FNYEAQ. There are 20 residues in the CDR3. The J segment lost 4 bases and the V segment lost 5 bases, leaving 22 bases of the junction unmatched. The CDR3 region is CASSRLYTDDYRGLSDTQYF. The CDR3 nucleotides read TGTGCCAGCAGCCGACTATATACCGACGATTACAGGGGGCTTTCAGATACGCAGTATTTT.

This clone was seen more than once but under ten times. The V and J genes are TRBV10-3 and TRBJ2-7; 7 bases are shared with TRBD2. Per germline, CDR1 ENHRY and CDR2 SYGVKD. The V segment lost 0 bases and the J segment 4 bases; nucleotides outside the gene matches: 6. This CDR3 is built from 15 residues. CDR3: CAISESTDGRYEQYF. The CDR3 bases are TGTGCCATCAGTGAGTCGACGGACGGGAGGTACGAGCAGTACTTC.

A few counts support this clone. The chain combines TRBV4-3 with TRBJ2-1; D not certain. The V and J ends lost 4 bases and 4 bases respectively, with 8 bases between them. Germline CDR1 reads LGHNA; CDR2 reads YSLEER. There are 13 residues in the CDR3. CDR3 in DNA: TGCGCCAGCAGCCTGTACGGATACAATGAGCAGTTCTTC. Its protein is CASSLYGYNEQFF.

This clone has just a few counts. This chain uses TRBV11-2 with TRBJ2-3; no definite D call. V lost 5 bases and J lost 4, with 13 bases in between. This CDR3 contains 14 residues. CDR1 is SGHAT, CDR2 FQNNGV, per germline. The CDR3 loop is CASSLGPLADTQYF. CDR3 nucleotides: TGTGCCAGCAGCCTGGGCCCACTTGCAGATACGCAGTATTTT. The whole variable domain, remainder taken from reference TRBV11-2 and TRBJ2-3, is EAGVAQSPRYKIIEKRQSVAFWCNPISGHATLYWYQQILGQGPKLLIQFQNNGVVDDSQLPKDRFSAERLKGVDSTLKIQPAKLEDSAVYLCASSLGPLADTQYFGPGTRLTVL.

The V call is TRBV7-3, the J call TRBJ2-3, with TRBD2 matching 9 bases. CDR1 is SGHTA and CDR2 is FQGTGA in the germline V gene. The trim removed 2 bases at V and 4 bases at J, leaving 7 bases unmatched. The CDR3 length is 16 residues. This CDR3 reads CASSLGAGGPSDTQYF. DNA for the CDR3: TGTGCCAGCAGCTTAGGGGCGGGAGGGCCTTCAGATACGCAGTATTTT. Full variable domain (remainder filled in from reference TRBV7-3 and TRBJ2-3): GAGVSQTPSNKVTEKGKYVELRCDPISGHTALYWYRQSLGQGPEFLIYFQGTGAADDSGLPNDRFFAVRPEGSVSTLKIQRTERGDSAVYLCASSLGAGGPSDTQYFGPGTRLTVL.

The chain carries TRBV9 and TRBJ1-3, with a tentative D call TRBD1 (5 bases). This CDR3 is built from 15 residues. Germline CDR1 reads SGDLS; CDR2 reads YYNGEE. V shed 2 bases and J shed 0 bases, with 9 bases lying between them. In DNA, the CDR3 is TGTGCCAGCAGCGTCTGGGGCAGCTCTGGAAACACCATATATTTT. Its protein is CASSVWGSSGNTIYF.

The DNA for the CDR3 is TGCAGCCCCCAGGAGCTCGGTACGCAGTATTTT. This sequence encodes CSPQELGTQYF. The gene calls are TRBV29-1 and TRBJ2-3; D remains unclear. There are 11 residues in the CDR3. The germline gives CDR1 SQVTM, CDR2 ANQGSEA. V lost 8 bases and J lost 8, with 14 bases in between.

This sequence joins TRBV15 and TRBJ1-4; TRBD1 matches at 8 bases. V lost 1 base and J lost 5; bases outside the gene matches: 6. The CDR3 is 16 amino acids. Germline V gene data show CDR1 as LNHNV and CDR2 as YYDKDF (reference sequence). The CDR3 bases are TGTGCCACCAGCAGAGGTGCAACAGGGGGAAATGAAAAACTGTTTTTT. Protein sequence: CATSRGATGGNEKLFF.

The CDR3 here is CASSLAPGRTEAFF. CDR3 bases: TGTGCCAGCAGCTTAGCGCCGGGAAGGACTGAAGCTTTCTTT. The rearrangement links TRBV7-2 to TRBJ1-1; D unresolved. The CDR3 has 14 residues. V lost 0 bases and J lost 5, with 10 bases in between. CDR1 and CDR2 (germline): SGHTA, FQGNSA.

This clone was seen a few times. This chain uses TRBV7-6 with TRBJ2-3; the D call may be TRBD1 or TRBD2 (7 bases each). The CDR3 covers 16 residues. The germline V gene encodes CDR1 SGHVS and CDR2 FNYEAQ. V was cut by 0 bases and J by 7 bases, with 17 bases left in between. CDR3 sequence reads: CASSLAQTGSGNTQYF. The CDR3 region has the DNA TGTGCCAGCAGCTTAGCCCAGACAGGGAGCGGGAATACGCAGTATTTT.

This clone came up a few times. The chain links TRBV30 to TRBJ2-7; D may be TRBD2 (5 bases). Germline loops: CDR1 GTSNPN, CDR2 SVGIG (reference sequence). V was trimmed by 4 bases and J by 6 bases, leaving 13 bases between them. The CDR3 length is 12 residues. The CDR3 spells CAWKWRATEQYF. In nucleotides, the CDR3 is TGTGCCTGGAAGTGGCGGGCCACCGAGCAGTACTTC.

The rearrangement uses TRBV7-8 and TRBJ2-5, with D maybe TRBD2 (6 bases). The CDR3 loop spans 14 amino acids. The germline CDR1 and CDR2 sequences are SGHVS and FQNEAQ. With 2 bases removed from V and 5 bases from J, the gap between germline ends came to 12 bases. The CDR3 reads CASSLRRVGETQYF. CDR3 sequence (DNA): TGTGCCAGCAGCTTAAGGAGGGTTGGGGAGACCCAGTACTTC.

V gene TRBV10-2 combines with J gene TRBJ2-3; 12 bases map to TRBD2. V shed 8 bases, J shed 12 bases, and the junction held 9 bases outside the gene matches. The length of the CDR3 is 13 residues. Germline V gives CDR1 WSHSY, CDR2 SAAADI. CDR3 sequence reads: CASGLAGTLPQYF. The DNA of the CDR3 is TGCGCCAGCGGACTAGCGGGGACACTTCCCCAGTATTTT.

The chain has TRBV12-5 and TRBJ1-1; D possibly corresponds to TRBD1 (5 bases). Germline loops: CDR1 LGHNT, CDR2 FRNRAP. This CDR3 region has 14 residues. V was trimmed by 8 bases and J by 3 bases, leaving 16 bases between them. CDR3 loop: CASSKRGGHTEAFF. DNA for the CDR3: TGTGCTAGTTCCAAACGGGGCGGACACACTGAAGCTTTCTTT.

CDR3 nucleotide sequence: TGTGCCGCCCGGGCAGCCGCTCAAAACACCATATATTTT. It encodes CAARAAAQNTIYF. V is TRBV27 and J is TRBJ1-3; D is uncertain. CDR1 is MNHEY and CDR2 is SMNVEV in the germline V gene (reference sequence). This CDR3 has 13 amino acids. Trimming left V 11 bases short and J 6 bases short, with 17 bases between.

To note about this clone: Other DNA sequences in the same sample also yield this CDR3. CDR3 sequence: CSVEGGGPGQFF. For the CDR3, the DNA is TGCAGCGTTGAAGGGGGGGGGCCTGGGCAGTTCTTC. J is TRBJ2-1 and V is TRBV29-1; D may be TRBD2 (7 bases). The CDR3 has 12 amino acids. Trimming left V 1 base short and J 12 bases short, with 13 bases between. Per the germline V gene, CDR1 is SQVTM and CDR2 is ANQGSEA.

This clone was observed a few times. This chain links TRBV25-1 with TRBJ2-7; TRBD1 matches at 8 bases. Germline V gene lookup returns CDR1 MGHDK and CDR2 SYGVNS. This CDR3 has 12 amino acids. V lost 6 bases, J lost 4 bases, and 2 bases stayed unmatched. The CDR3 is CASSRQGYEQYF. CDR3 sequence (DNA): TGTGCCAGCAGCCGACAGGGGTACGAGCAGTACTTC.

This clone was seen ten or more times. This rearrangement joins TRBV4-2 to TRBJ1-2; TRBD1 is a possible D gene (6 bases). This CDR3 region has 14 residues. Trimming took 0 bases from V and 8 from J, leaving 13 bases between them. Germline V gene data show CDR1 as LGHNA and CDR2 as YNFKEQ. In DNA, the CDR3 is TGTGCCAGCAGCCAAGAATCCGGGGGCAAAGGCTACACCTTC. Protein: CASSQESGGKGYTF.

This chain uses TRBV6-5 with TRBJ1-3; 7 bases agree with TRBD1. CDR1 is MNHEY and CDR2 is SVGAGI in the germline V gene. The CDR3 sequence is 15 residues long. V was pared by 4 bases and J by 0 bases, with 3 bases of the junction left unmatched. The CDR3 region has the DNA TGTGCCAGCAGTTCACAGGGGTCCTCTGGAAACACCATATATTTT. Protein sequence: CASSSQGSSGNTIYF.

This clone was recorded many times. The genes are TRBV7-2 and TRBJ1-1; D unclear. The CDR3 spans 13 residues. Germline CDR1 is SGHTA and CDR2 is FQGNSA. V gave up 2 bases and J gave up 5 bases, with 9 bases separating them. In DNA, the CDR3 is TGTGCCAGCAGCTTATCATCAGGTACTGAAGCTTTCTTT. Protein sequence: CASSLSSGTEAFF.